This TCR beta chain came from a study of T-cell reconstitution after alpha-beta-depleted transplantation in children. The study, taken as a whole, reports: Expanded clones from the graft, numbering several hundred, reportedly supplied alpha-beta T cells about two months after transplant. The study traced high day-60 TCRbeta diversity in some patients to surviving recipient T cells and thymic progenitors. Most T-cell counts and diversity one year after the transplant came from T cells that were newly produced.

As concerns this clonotype: Antigen specificity is unknown.

The CDR3 is made up of 15 amino acids. The germline CDR1 and CDR2 sequences are MNHEY and SVGEGT. J was trimmed by 7 bases and V by 4 bases; bases with no gene match: 7. Unique molecular identifiers were used to barcode this TCRbeta library. TCRdb processed the PCR reads anew with MiXCR; each CDR3 protein has one entry. Of 250,000 to 300,000 distinct CDR3 sequences in the sample, just over 7.5% were seen once. The origin of this receptor is a female patient between 2 and 15 years old who had a stem cell transplant for Fanconi anemia, so the T cells may come from the graft donor. The gene calls are TRBV6-2 or TRBV6-3 and TRBJ2-1; 10 bases line up with TRBD1. The sequencing used peripheral blood, collected 360 days after TCRalphabeta/CD19-depleted stem cell transplant. CDR3: CASSSRDRGQNEQFF. The CDR3, as DNA: TGTGCCAGCAGTTCCCGGGACAGGGGACAGAATGAGCAGTTCTTC.